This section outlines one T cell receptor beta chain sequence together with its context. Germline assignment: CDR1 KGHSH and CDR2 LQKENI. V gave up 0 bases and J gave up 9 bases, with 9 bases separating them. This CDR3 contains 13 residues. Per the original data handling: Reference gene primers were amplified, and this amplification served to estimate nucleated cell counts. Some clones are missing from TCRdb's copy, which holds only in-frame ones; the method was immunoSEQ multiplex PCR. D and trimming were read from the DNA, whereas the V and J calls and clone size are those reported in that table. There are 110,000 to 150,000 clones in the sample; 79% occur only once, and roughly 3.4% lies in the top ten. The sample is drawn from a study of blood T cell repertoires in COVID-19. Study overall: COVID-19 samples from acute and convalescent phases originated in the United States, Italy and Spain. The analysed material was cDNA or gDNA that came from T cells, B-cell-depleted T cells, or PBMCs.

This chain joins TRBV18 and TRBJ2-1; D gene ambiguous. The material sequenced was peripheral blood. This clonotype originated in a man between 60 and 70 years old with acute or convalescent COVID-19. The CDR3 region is CASSPPLLTEQFF. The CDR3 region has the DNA TGTGCCAGCTCACCACCGCTGCTAACTGAGCAGTTCTTC.